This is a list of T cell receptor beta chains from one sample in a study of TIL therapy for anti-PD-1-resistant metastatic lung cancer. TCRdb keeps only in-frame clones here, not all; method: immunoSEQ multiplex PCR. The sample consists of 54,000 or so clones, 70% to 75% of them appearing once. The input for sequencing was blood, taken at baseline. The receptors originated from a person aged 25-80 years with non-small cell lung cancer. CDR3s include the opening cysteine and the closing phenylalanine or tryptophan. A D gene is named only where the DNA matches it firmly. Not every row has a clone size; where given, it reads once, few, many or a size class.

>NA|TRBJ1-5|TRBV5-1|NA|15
CASSLGVEGNQPQHF
TGCGCCAGCAGCTTGGGGGTAGAGGGGAATCAGCCCCAGCATTTT
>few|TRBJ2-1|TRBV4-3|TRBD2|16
CASSQDMASGYNEQFF
TGCGCCAGCAGCCAAGATATGGCTAGCGGTTACAATGAGCAGTTCTTC
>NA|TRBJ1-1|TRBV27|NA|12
CASSRVNTEAFF
TGTGCCAGCAGTCGGGTGAACACTGAAGCTTTCTTT
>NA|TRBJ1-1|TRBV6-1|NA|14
CASTRTALNTEAFF
TGTGCCAGCACCCGGACAGCCTTGAACACTGAAGCTTTCTTT
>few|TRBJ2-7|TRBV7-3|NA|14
CASKGGPRRHEQYF
TGTGCCAGCAAAGGAGGCCCCCGACGGCACGAGCAGTACTTC
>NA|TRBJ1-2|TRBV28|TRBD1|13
CASRGQTDYGYTF
TGTGCCAGCAGGGGACAGACGGACTATGGCTACACCTTC
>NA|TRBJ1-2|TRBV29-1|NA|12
CSSSGQNYGYTF
TGCAGCTCCTCGGGCCAGAACTATGGCTACACCTTC
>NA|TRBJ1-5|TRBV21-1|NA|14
CARRDGDHNQPQHF
TGTGCCAGAAGAGATGGGGATCACAATCAGCCCCAGCATTTT
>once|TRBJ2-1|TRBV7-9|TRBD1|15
CATDQDRQGSNEQFF
TGTGCCACCGACCAAGATAGACAGGGTTCCAATGAGCAGTTCTTC
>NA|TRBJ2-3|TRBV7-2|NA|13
CASGASSTDTQYF
TGTGCCAGCGGGGCGAGTAGCACAGATACGCAGTATTTT
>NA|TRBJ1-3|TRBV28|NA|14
CASSLYRAGNTIYF
TGTGCCAGCAGTTTATATCGGGCTGGAAACACCATATATTTT
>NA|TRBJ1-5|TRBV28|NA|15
CASSLSGHLNQPQHF
TGTGCCAGCAGTTTATCTGGACATCTAAATCAGCCCCAGCATTTT
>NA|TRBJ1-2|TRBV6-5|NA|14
CASSYGGADYGYTF
TGTGCCAGCAGTTACGGAGGGGCGGACTATGGCTACACCTTC
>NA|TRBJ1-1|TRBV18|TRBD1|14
CASSARQGKTEAFF
TGTGCCAGCTCCGCGAGACAGGGGAAGACTGAAGCTTTCTTT
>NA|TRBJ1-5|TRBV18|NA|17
CASSPSEITYSNQPQHF
TGTGCCAGCTCACCTTCAGAGATAACTTATAGCAATCAGCCCCAGCATTTT
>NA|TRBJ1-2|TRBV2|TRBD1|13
CASKGDRLYGYTF
TGTGCCAGCAAGGGGGACAGGCTCTATGGCTACACCTTC
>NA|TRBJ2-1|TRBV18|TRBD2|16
CASSPRRTSDYNEQFF
TGTGCCAGCTCACCACGTCGGACTAGCGACTACAATGAGCAGTTCTTC
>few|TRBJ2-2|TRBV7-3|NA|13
CASSRWNTGELFF
TGTGCCAGCAGCCGATGGAACACCGGGGAGCTGTTTTTT
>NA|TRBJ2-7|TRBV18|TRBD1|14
CASSTGTGTYEQYF
TGTGCCAGCTCAACCGGGACAGGGACCTACGAGCAGTACTTC
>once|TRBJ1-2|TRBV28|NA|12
CASTRRNYGYTF
TGTGCCAGCACACGCAGGAACTATGGCTACACCTTC
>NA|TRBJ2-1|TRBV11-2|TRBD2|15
CASSFTSGSSNEQFF
TGTGCCAGCAGCTTCACTAGCGGGAGCTCCAATGAGCAGTTCTTC
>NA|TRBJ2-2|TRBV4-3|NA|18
CASSQGVGSGSNTGELFF
TGCGCCAGCAGCCAAGGGGTGGGCAGTGGGTCGAACACCGGGGAGCTGTTTTTT
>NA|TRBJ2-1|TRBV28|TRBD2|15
CASSSSGSSYNEQFF
TGTGCCAGCAGTTCAAGCGGGAGCTCCTACAATGAGCAGTTCTTC
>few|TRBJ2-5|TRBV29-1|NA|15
CSVEFPEAVGETQYF
TGCAGCGTTGAATTCCCCGAGGCAGTGGGAGAGACCCAGTACTTC
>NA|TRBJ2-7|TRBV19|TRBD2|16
CASSIRGSGEQNEQYF
TGTGCCAGTAGTATAAGGGGCAGCGGGGAGCAAAACGAGCAGTACTTC
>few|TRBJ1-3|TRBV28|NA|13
CASGQLSGNTIYF
TGTGCCAGTGGACAGCTCTCTGGAAACACCATATATTTT
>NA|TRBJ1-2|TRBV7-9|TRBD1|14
CASSLRTGPTGYTF
TGTGCCAGCAGCTTGAGGACAGGGCCTACGGGCTACACCTTC
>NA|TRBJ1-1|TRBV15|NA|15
CATSRDSLRTREAFF
TGTGCCACCAGCAGAGATTCCCTACGGACCAGGGAAGCTTTCTTT
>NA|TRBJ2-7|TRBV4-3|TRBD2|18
CASSQDLSGLAGGYEQYF
TGCGCCAGCAGCCAAGATTTGTCCGGACTAGCGGGAGGGTACGAGCAGTACTTC
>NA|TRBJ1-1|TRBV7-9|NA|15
CASSFAQLGNTEAFF
TGTGCCAGCAGCTTCGCACAGTTGGGGAACACTGAAGCTTTCTTT
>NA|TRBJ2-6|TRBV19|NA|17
CASSPGPTYSGANVLTF
TGTGCCAGTAGTCCGGGACCGACTTACTCTGGGGCCAACGTCCTGACTTTC
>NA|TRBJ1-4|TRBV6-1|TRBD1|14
CASIYRGSGEKLFF
TGTGCCAGCATTTACAGGGGCTCTGGGGAAAAACTGTTTTTT
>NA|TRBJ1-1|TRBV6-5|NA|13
CASSYSRTEEAFF
TGTGCCAGCAGTTACTCCAGGACGGAAGAAGCTTTCTTT
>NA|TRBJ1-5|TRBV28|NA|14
CASTVPRETQPQHF
TGTGCCAGCACCGTACCCAGGGAAACTCAGCCCCAGCATTTT
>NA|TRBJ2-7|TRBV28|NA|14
CASNIGTRSGEQYF
TGTGCCAGCAATATCGGCACCCGCTCAGGGGAGCAGTACTTC
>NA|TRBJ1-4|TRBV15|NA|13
CATSSHEVEKLFF
TGTGCCACCAGCAGCCACGAGGTTGAAAAACTGTTTTTT
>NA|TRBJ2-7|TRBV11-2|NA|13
CASSRGLDYEQYF
TGTGCCAGCAGCAGGGGACTTGATTACGAGCAGTACTTC
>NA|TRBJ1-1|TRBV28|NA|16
CASSFATGLVNTEAFF
TGTGCCAGCAGTTTCGCAACAGGCCTGGTGAACACTGAAGCTTTCTTT
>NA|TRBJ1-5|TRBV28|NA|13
CASSLWGRQPQHF
TGTGCCAGCAGTTTATGGGGGAGACAGCCCCAGCATTTT
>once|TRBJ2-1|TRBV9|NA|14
CASSVGLQNNEQFF
TGTGCCAGCAGCGTAGGCCTCCAAAACAATGAGCAGTTCTTC
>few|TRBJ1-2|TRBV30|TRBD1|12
CAWIRDRAGYTF
TGTGCCTGGATTAGGGACAGAGCTGGCTACACCTTC
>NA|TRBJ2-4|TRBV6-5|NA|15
CASSYRQLTKNIQYF
TGTGCCAGCAGTTACCGACAGCTAACCAAAAACATTCAGTACTTC
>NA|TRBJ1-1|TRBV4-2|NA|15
CASSQWGGAGTEAFF
TGTGCCAGCAGCCAGTGGGGGGGGGCCGGGACTGAAGCTTTCTTT
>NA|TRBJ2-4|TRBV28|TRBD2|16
CASSWPSGSSKNIQYF
TGTGCCAGCAGTTGGCCTAGCGGGAGTTCCAAAAACATTCAGTACTTC
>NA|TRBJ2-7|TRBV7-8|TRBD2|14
CASSLVGGNDEQYF
TGTGCCAGCAGCTTAGTCGGGGGGAACGACGAGCAGTACTTC
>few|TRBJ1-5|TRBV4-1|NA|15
CASSQDWLQGQPQHF
TGCGCCAGCAGCCAAGATTGGCTACAGGGTCAGCCCCAGCATTTT
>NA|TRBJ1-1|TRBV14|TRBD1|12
CASSHGDRGAFF
TGTGCCAGCAGCCATGGGGACAGGGGGGCTTTCTTT
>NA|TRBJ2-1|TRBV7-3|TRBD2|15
CASSLGASGYNEQFF
TGTGCCAGCAGCTTAGGGGCTAGCGGCTACAATGAGCAGTTCTTC
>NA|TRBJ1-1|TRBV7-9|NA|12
CASSLVVTEAFF
TGTGCCAGCAGCCTTGTAGTGACTGAAGCTTTCTTT
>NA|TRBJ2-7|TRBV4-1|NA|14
CASSQGLNRREQYF
TGCGCCAGCAGCCAAGGCCTGAATAGGCGCGAGCAGTACTTC
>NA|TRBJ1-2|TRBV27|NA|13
CASSLLGNYGYTF
TGTGCCAGCAGTTTACTCGGGAACTATGGCTACACCTTC
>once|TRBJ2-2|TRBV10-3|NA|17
CAISESNSGAVTGELFF
TGTGCCATCAGTGAGTCGAACTCGGGAGCGGTCACCGGGGAGCTGTTTTTT
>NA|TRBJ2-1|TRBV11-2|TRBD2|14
CASSLGALGGQQFF
TGTGCCAGCAGCTTAGGAGCGTTGGGAGGGCAGCAGTTCTTC